A single sample is the source of the 25 T cell receptor beta chains below, sequenced in a study of blood T cell repertoires in COVID-19. The method was immunoSEQ multiplex PCR; TCRdb's version includes in-frame clones alone and lacks a portion of them. The repertoire holds fewer than 250,000 clones, with roughly 80% as singletons. The sample was peripheral blood. The receptors derive from a woman older than 75 with acute or convalescent COVID-19.

The V gene is TRBV6-5, the J gene TRBJ2-7; TRBD1 agrees at 12 bases. V shed 4 bases, J shed 7 bases, and the junction held 5 bases outside the gene matches. CDR3 length equals 14 residues. Germline lookup yields CDR1 MNHEY and CDR2 SVGAGI. The CDR3 region has the DNA TGTGCCAGCAGTTCCCGGGACAGGGGGCGAGAGCAGTACTTC. The encoded protein is CASSSRDRGREQYF.

This clone was observed once. The CDR3 here is CASSYLGDYEQYF. The CDR3 DNA reads as TGTGCCAGCAGTTATCTAGGGGACTACGAGCAGTACTTC. This chain joins TRBV6-5 and TRBJ2-7; tentative D call: TRBD1 (5 bases). Trimming pared 3 bases from V and 3 bases from J, leaving 9 bases between. This CDR3 is built from 13 residues. The germline V gene has CDR1 MNHEY and CDR2 SVGAGI.

The rearrangement joins TRBV6-6 to TRBJ1-1; tentatively, D is TRBD1 (5 bases). This CDR3 spans 15 amino acids. The V and J ends lost 7 bases and 3 bases respectively, with 18 bases between them. Germline values: CDR1 MNHNY, CDR2 SVGAGI (reference sequence). DNA for the CDR3: TGTGCCAGCATCGAAATGGGGGGACCCTACACTGAAGCTTTCTTT. Protein product: CASIEMGGPYTEAFF.

CDR3 nucleotides: TGTGCCTGGAGTGTTGGGCGGGGAACCGGGGAGCTGTTTTTT. It codes for CAWSVGRGTGELFF. The gene calls are TRBV30 and TRBJ2-2; D might be TRBD2 (6 bases). The CDR3 covers 14 residues. The V gene's germline CDR1 is GTSNPN and CDR2 SVGIG (reference sequence). Trimming cost V 0 bases and J 5 bases, with 10 bases left between them. Supplemented by reference TRBV30 and TRBJ2-2, the full variable domain reads SQTIHQWPATLVQPVGSPLSLECTVEGTSNPNLYWYRQAAGRGLQLLFYSVGIGQISSEVPQNLSASRPQDRQFILSSKKLLLSDSGFYLCAWSVGRGTGELFFGEGSRLTVL.

The DNA of the CDR3 is TGTGCCAGCAGACGACAGTCGGCCCCAGAAAACTATGGCTACACCTTC. Residues: CASRRQSAPENYGYTF. This sequence joins TRBV5-4 and TRBJ1-2, with D perhaps matching TRBD1 (5 bases). The V gene's germline CDR1 is SGHNT and CDR2 YYREEE (reference sequence). This CDR3 is 16 amino acids long. Trimming removed 5 bases from V and 2 bases from J, with 19 bases in between.

V gene TRBV19 combines with J gene TRBJ1-5, with D unclear. The ends were cut back, 3 bases at V and 4 bases at J, with 10 bases in the middle. The CDR3 is made up of 14 amino acids. The germline CDR1 and CDR2 sequences are LNHDA and SQIVND (reference sequence). The CDR3 DNA reads as TGTGCCAGTAGTATGGCGGTAGAAAATCAGCCCCAGCATTTT. Translating it yields CASSMAVENQPQHF.

DNA for the CDR3: TGTGCCATCAGGGATGACTTCCCCCGCGGCGAGCAGTACTTC. This translates into CAIRDDFPRGEQYF. This chain links TRBV10-3 with TRBJ2-7; D is ambiguous. Germline V gene sequence: CDR1 ENHRY, CDR2 SYGVKD. V was cut by 6 bases and J by 6 bases, with 18 bases left in between. The CDR3 length is 14 residues.

V is TRBV10-3 and J is TRBJ2-5; TRBD2 is a possible D gene (6 bases). This CDR3 contains 14 residues. V lost 0 bases, J lost 4 bases, and 9 bases lay in between. Germline V gene data show CDR1 as ENHRY and CDR2 as SYGVKD. The CDR3 reads CAISESGGSETQYF. The CDR3 nucleotides read TGTGCCATCAGTGAGTCCGGAGGGTCAGAGACCCAGTACTTC.

DNA of the CDR3: TGTGCCAGCGAAGTACGGGACAGGGGGGATGGCTACACCTTC. Its translation is CASEVRDRGDGYTF. The chain employs TRBV6-5 and TRBJ1-2, with 11 bases identical to TRBD1. The CDR3 spans 14 residues. The V segment lost 8 bases and the J segment 6 bases; nucleotides outside the gene matches: 8. Germline V gives CDR1 MNHEY, CDR2 SVGAGI.

The chain carries TRBV15 and TRBJ2-1, with 8 nucleotides matching TRBD2. The CDR3 runs to 15 residues. The V and J ends lost 0 bases and 8 bases, in that order; junction bases with no gene match: 6. Germline values: CDR1 LNHNV, CDR2 YYDKDF (reference sequence). The CDR3 protein is CATSREKRGMDEQFF. CDR3 nucleotides: TGTGCCACCAGCAGAGAAAAGCGGGGGATGGATGAGCAGTTCTTC.

The rearrangement joins TRBV30 to TRBJ1-2, with D perhaps matching TRBD1 (6 bases). CDR1 and CDR2 from the germline V gene are GTSNPN and SVGIG (reference sequence). CDR3 length equals 12 residues. V was trimmed by 0 bases and J by 8 bases, leaving 10 bases between them. In nucleotides, the CDR3 is TGTGCCTGGAGTGTAGGGGGGGGAGGCTACACCTTC. Protein: CAWSVGGGGYTF.

This clone occurred a few times. The genes are TRBV5-1 and TRBJ2-7, with a weak D call TRBD2 (6 bases). The germline V and J ends were trimmed by 3 bases and 3 bases, with 16 bases remaining between them. CDR1 is SGHRS and CDR2 is YFSETQ in the germline V gene. This CDR3 comprises 15 residues. CDR3 sequence (DNA): TGCGCCAGCAGCTCGGTACTAGGAGGGGACTACGAGCAGTACTTC. Amino acids: CASSSVLGGDYEQYF. Drawing the rest from reference TRBV5-1 and TRBJ2-7, the complete variable domain is KAGVTQTPRYLIKTRGQQVTLSCSPISGHRSVSWYQQTPGQGLQFLFEYFSETQRNKGNFPGRFSGRQFSNSRSEMNVSTLELGDSALYLCASSSVLGGDYEQYFGPGTRLTVT.

V gene TRBV30 combines with J gene TRBJ1-3; D might be TRBD1 (6 bases). The CDR3 totals 14 residues. V was clipped by 4 bases and J by 2 bases, with 12 bases between them. Germline lookup yields CDR1 GTSNPN and CDR2 SVGIG (reference sequence). The CDR3 spells CAWTGATTGNTIYF. The CDR3 DNA follows: TGTGCCTGGACAGGGGCGACTACTGGAAACACCATATATTTT.

This clone was observed a few times. V is TRBV12-3 or TRBV12-4 and J is TRBJ1-1; D is uncertain. CDR3 length equals 13 residues. V lost 5 bases, J lost 5 bases, and 12 bases lay in between. DNA for the CDR3: TGTGCCAGCAGTACGAGGTCCGGGACTGAAGCTTTCTTT. This encodes CASSTRSGTEAFF.

This clone was counted a few times. The V and J genes are TRBV27 and TRBJ2-1, with TRBD2 matching over 9 bases. With V trimmed by 2 bases and J by 8 bases, 13 bases remained unmatched. CDR3 length: 17 amino acids. Per germline, CDR1 MNHEY and CDR2 SMNVEV (reference sequence). CDR3 residues: CASSLALSGSRRYEQFF. CDR3 nucleotide sequence: TGTGCCAGCAGTTTAGCGCTTAGCGGGAGCAGAAGGTATGAGCAGTTCTTC.

The chain joins TRBV19 to TRBJ1-2; D not resolved. Germline CDR1 LNHDA, CDR2 SQIVND (reference sequence). With 6 bases removed from V and 4 bases from J, the gap between germline ends came to 18 bases. This CDR3 comprises 15 residues. This CDR3 reads CASSPGSPNSYGYTF. DNA of the CDR3: TGTGCCAGTAGCCCAGGATCTCCTAATAGCTATGGCTACACCTTC.

This clone showed up just once. The J gene is TRBJ2-5, the V gene TRBV24-1; 10 nucleotides align to TRBD1. CDR1 KGHDR and CDR2 SFDVKD come from the germline V gene. Trimming took 5 bases from V and 2 from J; bases not matched to a gene: 4. CDR3 length equals 15 residues. This chain's CDR3 is CATSAGTGEQETQYF. The CDR3 DNA sequence: TGTGCCACCAGTGCCGGGACAGGGGAACAAGAGACCCAGTACTTC.

V gene TRBV19 combines with J gene TRBJ2-7; 8 nucleotides align to TRBD1. Germline CDR1 reads LNHDA; CDR2 reads SQIVND (reference sequence). V was clipped by 0 bases and J by 8 bases; unmatched bases: 9. This CDR3 is built from 15 residues. CDR3 region: CASSIDDRGGFKQYF. The CDR3, as DNA: TGTGCCAGTAGTATAGATGACAGGGGAGGATTCAAGCAGTACTTC.

The chain carries TRBV7-9 and TRBJ2-1; 16 nucleotides agree with TRBD2. CDR1 is SEHNR, CDR2 FQNEAQ, per germline (reference sequence). With 1 base clipped from V and 7 bases from J, the junction kept 7 bases outside the gene matches. There are 18 residues in the CDR3. Written as DNA, the CDR3 is TGTGCCAGCAGCTTAGTTGGGACTAGCGGGAGGGCCCGGAATGAGCAGTTCTTC. It specifies CASSLVGTSGRARNEQFF.

The chain recombines TRBV29-1 with TRBJ1-4; 8 nucleotides match TRBD1. Trimming cost V 4 bases and J 5 bases; bases outside gene matches: 6. Germline values: CDR1 SQVTM, CDR2 ANQGSEA. This CDR3 is 14 amino acids long. Here the CDR3 reads CSVGWTGKNEKLFF. Here the CDR3 DNA reads TGCAGCGTTGGATGGACAGGGAAAAATGAAAAACTGTTTTTT.

This chain links TRBV9 with TRBJ2-2; the D gene is possibly TRBD2 (6 bases). Germline V gene sequence: CDR1 SGDLS, CDR2 YYNGEE. The V end lost 7 bases, the J end lost 1 base, and 14 bases lay between the germline ends. The CDR3 length is 15 residues. CDR3 in DNA: TGTGCCAGCGCGACACTGGGAGGGAACACCGGGGAGCTGTTTTTT. Protein sequence: CASATLGGNTGELFF.

The chain carries TRBV7-8 and TRBJ2-7; 8 nucleotides match TRBD2. With V trimmed by 1 base and J by 6 bases, 5 bases remained unmatched. The CDR3 runs to 14 residues. CDR1 is SGHVS and CDR2 is FQNEAQ in the germline V gene. CDR3 DNA: TGTGCCAGCAGCTTAGTAGCGGGACCTGGCGAGCAGTACTTC. It encodes CASSLVAGPGEQYF.

The chain couples TRBV19 to TRBJ2-2; 8 bases fit TRBD1. The CDR3 consists of 14 residues. The V segment lost 8 bases and the J segment 0 bases; nucleotides outside the gene matches: 2. CDR1 and CDR2 (germline): LNHDA, SQIVND (reference sequence). CDR3 bases: TGTGCCAGTCGACAGGGGCCGAACACCGGGGAGCTGTTTTTT. Translating it yields CASRQGPNTGELFF.

The rearrangement links TRBV7-9 to TRBJ1-1, with 8 positions matching TRBD1. V dropped 0 bases and J dropped 8; count of bases not matched to a gene: 5. Germline V CDR1 and CDR2: SEHNR, FQNEAQ (reference sequence). This CDR3 spans 14 amino acids. CDR3 loop: CASSLAGRDREAFF. The CDR3, as DNA: TGTGCCAGCAGCTTAGCGGGCCGGGACAGGGAAGCTTTCTTT.

This chain uses TRBV2 with TRBJ1-1, with D unresolved. Germline V gene data show CDR1 as SNHLY and CDR2 as FYNNEI. This CDR3 is built from 13 residues. Trimming left V 7 bases short and J 1 base short, with 10 bases between. CDR3 loop: CASTPQRNTEAFF. The CDR3 bases are TGTGCCAGCACCCCACAGAGGAACACTGAAGCTTTCTTT.